This T cell receptor (beta chain) appears in the sequencing data of a study of cytotoxic CD8 clonotypes in ibrutinib-treated CLL. The assay was immunoSEQ multiplex PCR, and TCRdb's table has in-frame clones only and misses some. The repertoire holds fewer than 400,000 clones, with roughly 67% as singletons. CDR3 size: 20 residues. With V trimmed by 2 bases and J by 0 bases, 11 bases remained unmatched. CDR1 is LGHNA and CDR2 is YSLEER in the germline V gene. The sequenced sample was PBMCs, obtained after 36 months of ibrutinib treatment. The TCR originated in a human donor with chronic lymphocytic leukemia. The rearrangement uses TRBV4-3 and TRBJ2-3; 13 nucleotides align to TRBD2. Written as DNA, the CDR3 is TGCGCCAGCAGCCAAAGAGGCCCGAGGACTAGCGGGAGCAGCACAGATACGCAGTATTTT. Translating gives CASSQRGPRTSGSSTDTQYF.